This record looks at one TCR beta chain sequence and its context. This record comes from a study of blood T cell repertoires in COVID-19. As for the study in general: COVID-19 samples collected from the United States, Italy and Spain covered acute and convalescent phases.

CDR1 is MDHEN and CDR2 is SYDVKM in the germline V gene. The CDR3 length is 16 residues. Between the trimmed V and J ends, which lost 4 bases and 1 base, there was a span of 14 bases. The data were produced by immunoSEQ multiplex PCR, yet TCRdb's version contains in-frame clones alone and is incomplete. The sample has around 20,000 clones; more than 85% are singletons. The V call is TRBV28, the J call TRBJ2-4, with a possible D match to TRBD2 (6 bases). The receptor comes from a woman aged 50 to 60 with active COVID-19. The sample was peripheral blood. Here the CDR3 reads CASSYRGGVAKNIQYF. In DNA, the CDR3 is TGTGCCAGCAGTTATCGCGGAGGGGTGGCCAAAAACATTCAGTACTTC.